One and the same sample provided the 18 T cell receptor beta chains below, sequenced in a study of cytomegalovirus exposure and HLA in healthy donors. The PCR made use of 60 Vbeta and 13 Jbeta primers. The assay was immunoSEQ multiplex PCR, and TCRdb's table has in-frame clones only and misses some. Of some 100,000 clones listed, approximately 80% are singletons. The material sequenced was PBMCs. Receptor source: a man aged 35-49 years in good health and CMV-seropositive.

The rearrangement joins TRBV11-2 to TRBJ2-3; possibly TRBD1 for D (8 bases). Germline V gene sequence: CDR1 SGHAT, CDR2 FQNNGV. V was pared by 2 bases and J by 5 bases, with 14 bases between. The CDR3 runs to 15 residues. CDR3 sequence (DNA): TGTGCCAGCAGCTTAACTACAGGGGGGGAAGATACGCAGTATTTT. It translates to CASSLTTGGEDTQYF.

On this clone itself: One junction end disagrees with the germline gene, perhaps due to a read error. V and J are TRBV30 and TRBJ2-4; D might be TRBD1 (5 bases). The CDR3 covers 15 residues. Germline CDR1 and CDR2: GTSNPN and SVGIG (reference sequence). CDR3 loop: CAWRRGHGAKNSQYF. Here the CDR3 DNA reads TGTGCCTGGAGGCGCGGACACGGCGCCAAAAACAGTCAGTACTTC.

The rearrangement joins TRBV4-1 to TRBJ2-3; D unclear. The CDR3 is 15 residues long. V gave up 4 bases and J gave up 3 bases, with 14 bases separating them. Germline CDR1 is MGHRA and CDR2 is YSYEKL. The CDR3, as DNA: TGCGCCAGCAGCCCCACGGTTCTTGGTACAGATACGCAGTATTTT. This translates into CASSPTVLGTDTQYF.

CDR3: CASSLGSSYNSPLHF. CDR3 nucleotides: TGTGCCAGCAGCTTAGGGAGCTCCTATAATTCACCCCTCCACTTT. This chain connects TRBV7-4 to TRBJ1-6; D uncertain. The CDR3 spans 15 residues. Germline V gives CDR1 SGHVT, CDR2 SQSDAQ. With 1 base removed from V and 0 bases from J, the gap between germline ends came to 4 bases.

The V and J genes are TRBV10-3 and TRBJ2-3; 16 bases are shared with TRBD2. The CDR3 has 16 residues. Germline V gene data show CDR1 as ENHRY and CDR2 as SYGVKD. The trim removed 9 bases at V and 0 bases at J, leaving 3 bases unmatched. Here the CDR3 reads CAIGTSGGASTDTQYF. In DNA, the CDR3 is TGTGCCATAGGGACTAGCGGGGGGGCTAGCACAGATACGCAGTATTTT.

The chain employs TRBV2 and TRBJ1-6; 7 nucleotides align to TRBD1. In germline, CDR1 is SNHLY, CDR2 FYNNEI. The CDR3 consists of 19 residues. V was pared by 6 bases and J by 0 bases, with 14 bases of the junction left unmatched. The CDR3 nucleotides read TGTGCCAGCAGCGACACAGGGGCCACAGGTACCTCCTATAATTCACCCCTCCACTTT. This translates into CASSDTGATGTSYNSPLHF.

This clone was seen more than once but under ten times. The chain has TRBV5-6 and TRBJ1-6, with a tentative D call TRBD1 (5 bases). CDR1 is SGHDT and CDR2 is YYEEEE in the germline V gene. V gave up 0 bases and J gave up 6 bases, with 16 bases separating them. The CDR3 sequence is 17 residues long. In nucleotides, the CDR3 is TGTGCCAGCAGCTTGGTGTCTACAGGTTCCCCTAATTCACCCCTCCACTTT. Its translation: CASSLVSTGSPNSPLHF.

The CDR3 DNA is TGTGCCAGCAGCTCCGACCGAGAGGGCACCTCTGGAAACACCATATATTTT. Encoded protein: CASSSDREGTSGNTIYF. The rearrangement joins TRBV5-4 to TRBJ1-3, with D uncertain. This CDR3 is built from 17 residues. V gave up 3 bases and J gave up 0 bases, with 16 bases separating them. Germline assignment: CDR1 SGHNT and CDR2 YYREEE (reference sequence). Using reference TRBV5-4 and TRBJ1-3 for the parts outside the CDR3, the full variable domain is ETGVTQSPTHLIKTRGQQVTLRCSSQSGHNTVSWYQQALGQGPQFIFQYYREEENGRGNFPPRFSGLQFPNYSSELNVNALELDDSALYLCASSSDREGTSGNTIYFGEGSWLTVV.

This chain uses TRBV30 with TRBJ1-3; D is undetermined. CDR1 and CDR2 from the germline V gene are GTSNPN and SVGIG (reference sequence). This CDR3 has 15 amino acids. The germline V and J ends were trimmed by 0 bases and 0 bases, with 9 bases remaining between them. The CDR3 loop is CAWSVTGSSGNTIYF. In nucleotides, the CDR3 is TGTGCCTGGAGTGTAACGGGGTCCTCTGGAAACACCATATATTTT. The full variable domain, completed using reference TRBV30 and TRBJ1-3, is SQTIHQWPATLVQPVGSPLSLECTVEGTSNPNLYWYRQAAGRGLQLLFYSVGIGQISSEVPQNLSASRPQDRQFILSSKKLLLSDSGFYLCAWSVTGSSGNTIYFGEGSWLTVV.

The rearrangement uses TRBV7-8 and TRBJ1-3, with 9 bases fitting TRBD1. The J segment lost 2 bases and the V segment lost 5 bases, leaving 7 bases of the junction unmatched. The CDR3 covers 16 residues. The germline V gene has CDR1 SGHVS and CDR2 FQNEAQ. The CDR3 bases are TGTGCCAGCAGCGTCCGGGACAGGGCCACTGGAAACACCATATATTTT. It translates to CASSVRDRATGNTIYF.

V gene TRBV19 combines with J gene TRBJ1-5; perhaps TRBD1 as D (6 bases). The germline V gene encodes CDR1 LNHDA and CDR2 SQIVND (reference sequence). Trimming took off 4 bases at V and 10 bases at J, with 20 bases between the two ends. This CDR3 has 15 residues. The DNA of the CDR3 is TGTGCCAGTAGTAGGCTACAGGGAGAACTTTCTCCCCAGCATTTT. As protein: CASSRLQGELSPQHF.

The gene calls are TRBV7-2 and TRBJ2-2, with a weak D call TRBD1 (6 bases). Per germline, CDR1 SGHTA and CDR2 FQGNSA. V lost 3 bases and J 8 bases, leaving 16 bases between the germline ends. The CDR3 extends over 15 amino acids. The chain's CDR3 is CASSFDGQGLGELFF. Here the CDR3 DNA reads TGTGCCAGCAGCTTTGACGGTCAGGGGTTGGGGGAGCTGTTTTTT.

The genes are TRBV9 and TRBJ2-3; TRBD2 agrees at 13 bases. The length of the CDR3 is 16 residues. Trimming took 0 bases from V and 4 from J; bases not matched to a gene: 2. Germline V gene lookup returns CDR1 SGDLS and CDR2 YYNGEE. This chain's CDR3 is CASSVGTSGGADTQYF. The DNA for the CDR3 is TGTGCCAGCAGCGTAGGAACTAGCGGGGGGGCAGATACGCAGTATTTT.

The V gene is TRBV25-1, the J gene TRBJ2-5; D might be TRBD1 (6 bases). Looked up from germline, CDR1 is MGHDK and CDR2 is SYGVNS. The ends were cut back, 9 bases at V and 2 bases at J, with 16 bases in the middle. This CDR3 comprises 14 residues. CDR3 loop: CASTGSLIQETQYF. Written as DNA, the CDR3 is TGTGCCAGTACAGGGAGCCTGATACAAGAGACCCAGTACTTC.

Notes on this clone: Here the CDR3 omits its conserved ending phenylalanine or tryptophan, so a read error is the likely source. The rearrangement uses TRBV19 and TRBJ1-2; 9 nucleotides match TRBD1. This CDR3 contains 15 residues. CDR1 LNHDA and CDR2 SQIVND come from the germline V gene (reference sequence). V gave up 3 bases and J gave up 3 bases; unmatched junction bases: 5. The CDR3 loop reads CASSIWDRVDYGYTL. As DNA, the CDR3 is TGTGCCAGTAGTATTTGGGACAGGGTCGACTATGGCTACACCCTC.

This chain connects TRBV7-2 to TRBJ2-7; TRBD1 matches 7 bases. In germline, CDR1 is SGHTA, CDR2 FQGNSA. The length of the CDR3 is 16 residues. After removal of 2 bases from V and 2 bases from J, the junction contained 9 bases not matched to a gene. The chain's CDR3 is CASSLQDRVSPYEQYF. The CDR3 DNA reads as TGTGCCAGCAGCTTACAAGACAGGGTTAGCCCCTACGAGCAGTACTTC.

This clone was seen just once. The CDR3 spells CASSSDRVYGYTF. DNA for the CDR3: TGTGCCAGCAGCTCCGACAGGGTCTATGGCTACACCTTC. The chain combines TRBV11-1 with TRBJ1-2; 7 bases agree with TRBD1. CDR3 size: 13 residues. The V and J ends lost 4 bases and 4 bases, in that order; junction bases with no gene match: 3. In germline, CDR1 is SGHAT, CDR2 FQDESV (reference sequence).

In the case of this clone: A read error may produce the germline difference seen at one junction end. Other DNA sequences from this sample encode an identical CDR3 as well. The chain uses TRBV7-7 and TRBJ2-5; a weak D match, TRBD2 (6 bases). Germline CDR1 is SSHAT and CDR2 is FNYEAQ (reference sequence). This CDR3 comprises 13 residues. The CDR3 spells CASSFSGRETQYF. The CDR3 DNA reads TGTGCTAGCAGCTTCTCTGGGAGGGAGACCCAGTACTTC.